Below, 22 T cell receptor beta chains from the same sample are listed, as sequenced in a study of blood T cell repertoires in COVID-19. The repertoire was sequenced with immunoSEQ multiplex PCR; TCRdb's copy has only in-frame clones and lacks some. The sample shows about 150,000 clones, around 90% of them seen only once. The sequenced sample consisted of peripheral blood. The receptors were sampled from a woman aged 55-69 years with active or convalescent COVID-19.

This chain links TRBV6-5 with TRBJ2-6; D uncertain. V was trimmed by 5 bases and J by 0 bases, leaving 5 bases between them. The CDR3 extends over 14 amino acids. CDR1 is MNHEY and CDR2 is SVGAGI in the germline V gene. CDR3 sequence: CASSTDSGANVLTF. The CDR3 bases are TGTGCCAGCAGTACAGACTCTGGGGCCAACGTCCTGACTTTC.

V gene TRBV6-1 combines with J gene TRBJ1-2, with a possible D match to TRBD1 (6 bases). Germline CDR1 is MNHNS and CDR2 is SASEGT. The V gene lost 2 bases and the J gene lost 4 bases, with 14 bases spanning the gap. The CDR3 covers 15 residues. CDR3 amino acids: CASSERPGESYGYTF. CDR3 DNA: TGTGCCAGCAGTGAACGACCAGGGGAGAGCTATGGCTACACCTTC.

V gene TRBV6-5 combines with J gene TRBJ1-2; perhaps TRBD1 as D (5 bases). Trimming stripped 6 bases from V and 3 bases from J, with 11 bases between. Germline V gene sequence: CDR1 MNHEY, CDR2 SVGAGI. The CDR3 totals 13 residues. This CDR3 reads CASSPGGYYGYTF. Written as DNA, the CDR3 is TGTGCCAGCAGCCCCGGGGGTTACTATGGCTACACCTTC.

V is TRBV30 and J is TRBJ2-5; D is uncertain. Germline CDR1 GTSNPN, CDR2 SVGIG (reference sequence). There are 13 residues in the CDR3. V shed 1 base and J shed 4 bases, with 10 bases lying between them. The CDR3 is CAWSGSKRETQYF. The CDR3 coding sequence is TGTGCCTGGAGTGGTAGTAAGCGAGAGACCCAGTACTTC.

This clone was seen just once. This chain's CDR3 is CASSRAGGRDEQFF. For the CDR3, the DNA is TGCGCCAGCAGCCGAGCGGGGGGGCGCGATGAGCAGTTCTTC. V usage is TRBV5-1 and J usage is TRBJ2-1; 10 nucleotides line up with TRBD2. There are 14 residues in the CDR3. Germline assignment: CDR1 SGHRS and CDR2 YFSETQ. With 4 bases clipped from V and 8 bases from J, the junction kept 6 bases outside the gene matches.

This clone was observed a handful of times. The chain uses TRBV19 and TRBJ2-1; D is ambiguous. V was trimmed by 8 bases and J by 4 bases, leaving 15 bases between them. There are 14 residues in the CDR3. The germline V gene encodes CDR1 LNHDA and CDR2 SQIVND (reference sequence). CDR3 nucleotide sequence: TGTGCCAGTTCTCATGTCGGAGATTACAATGAGCAGTTCTTC. It is translated as CASSHVGDYNEQFF.

CDR3 region: CASSIDQRADYGYTF. The CDR3 DNA is TGTGCCAGTAGTATAGATCAAAGAGCGGACTATGGCTACACCTTC. V and J are TRBV19 and TRBJ1-2; D remains unclear. The CDR3 has 15 residues. Germline CDR1 LNHDA, CDR2 SQIVND (reference sequence). The V gene lost 0 bases and the J gene lost 3 bases, with 11 bases spanning the gap.

V and J are TRBV3-1 (or the pseudogene TRBV3-2) and TRBJ1-1; 8 positions match TRBD1. The junction had 2 bases not matched to a gene; V was cut back by 0 bases and J by 8 bases. The CDR3 is 13 amino acids. Germline CDR1 LGHDT, CDR2 YNNKEL (reference sequence). Here the CDR3 reads CASSQDGTGEAFF. DNA for the CDR3: TGTGCCAGCAGCCAAGACGGGACAGGAGAAGCTTTCTTT.

The rearrangement joins TRBV3-1 (or the pseudogene TRBV3-2) to TRBJ1-2; no clear D gene. CDR1 LGHDT and CDR2 YNNKEL come from the germline V gene (reference sequence). Trimming pared 5 bases from V and 2 bases from J, leaving 15 bases between. This CDR3 has 15 residues. The DNA of the CDR3 is TGTGCCAGCAGCGGACCGGCCCCGGGGAACTATGGCTACACCTTC. Encoded protein: CASSGPAPGNYGYTF.

V gene TRBV12-3 or TRBV12-4 combines with J gene TRBJ1-6; 7 bases are a match to TRBD1. V lost 9 bases, J lost 9 bases, and 8 bases stayed unmatched. This CDR3 comprises 13 residues. The CDR3 region is CASRQGMGSPLHF. CDR3 coding DNA: TGTGCCAGTCGACAGGGAATGGGTTCACCCCTCCACTTT.

This clone has only a few counts. This chain uses TRBV3-1 (or the pseudogene TRBV3-2) with TRBJ1-4, with unresolved D. The CDR3 sequence is 15 residues long. Germline CDR1 reads LGHDT; CDR2 reads YNNKEL (reference sequence). Trimming left V 1 base short and J 8 bases short, with 14 bases between. The CDR3: CASSQAVAVGEKLFF. The CDR3 nucleotides read TGTGCCAGCAGCCAAGCGGTGGCGGTTGGCGAAAAACTGTTTTTT.

This chain links TRBV2 with TRBJ2-1; TRBD1 matches at 7 bases. CDR1 is SNHLY and CDR2 is FYNNEI in the germline V gene. V trimming: 4 bases; J trimming: 6 bases; junction bases outside the gene matches: 6. The CDR3 totals 14 residues. The CDR3 DNA is TGTGCCAGCAGTGCTCAGGGGGTGGGCAATGAGCAGTTCTTC. Translating gives CASSAQGVGNEQFF.

A few counts support this clone. This rearrangement joins TRBV12-5 to TRBJ2-7; D is perhaps TRBD2 (5 bases). The V gene lost 0 bases and the J gene lost 6 bases, with 15 bases spanning the gap. Germline CDR1 reads LGHNT; CDR2 reads FRNRAP. CDR3 size: 15 residues. CDR3 residues: CASGLVRDLATEQYF. DNA of the CDR3: TGTGCTAGTGGTTTGGTACGGGATCTCGCGACCGAGCAGTACTTC.

The chain carries TRBV5-1 and TRBJ1-4; 8 bases line up with TRBD1. Trimming removed 2 bases from V and 6 bases from J; junction bases left unmatched: 9. The CDR3 is 16 residues long. Germline-derived CDR1 and CDR2 are SGHRS and YFSETQ. In DNA, the CDR3 is TGCGCCAGCAGCTTTACCGGACAGGGTAACTATGAAAAACTGTTTTTT. Amino acids: CASSFTGQGNYEKLFF.

The gene calls are TRBV7-8 and TRBJ2-7, with 7 bases matching TRBD2. Trimming removed 1 base from V and 3 bases from J; junction bases left unmatched: 3. Germline V lookup: CDR1 SGHVS, CDR2 FQNEAQ. There are 14 residues in the CDR3. CDR3 in DNA: TGTGCCAGCAGCTTAGTGGGAGGGATCTACGAGCAGTACTTC. It yields the protein CASSLVGGIYEQYF. Full variable domain (rest looked up from reference TRBV7-8 and TRBJ2-7): GAGVSQSPRYKVAKRGQDVALRCDPISGHVSLFWYQQALGQGPEFLTYFQNEAQLDKSGLPSDRFFAERPEGSVSTLKIQRTQQEDSAVYLCASSLVGGIYEQYFGPGTRLTVT.

This clone has at least ten counts. The rearrangement uses TRBV7-2 and TRBJ1-2; D might be TRBD1 (6 bases). Trimming stripped 10 bases from V and 7 bases from J, with 22 bases between. CDR3 length: 14 amino acids. Germline lookup yields CDR1 SGHTA and CDR2 FQGNSA. The CDR3 reads CATQLGTGQGGYTF. CDR3 in DNA: TGTGCCACCCAGTTGGGTACAGGGCAAGGTGGCTACACCTTC.

There are a few counts of this clone. J is TRBJ1-1 and V is TRBV19; 9 positions agree with TRBD1. The germline V gene has CDR1 LNHDA and CDR2 SQIVND (reference sequence). CDR3 length: 16 amino acids. The J segment lost 2 bases and the V segment lost 3 bases, leaving 7 bases of the junction unmatched. The CDR3 DNA is TGTGCCAGTAGTATGGGACAGGGAGGTCTTAACACTGAAGCTTTCTTT. This gives the protein CASSMGQGGLNTEAFF.

The rearrangement links TRBV7-8 to TRBJ1-3, with TRBD1 identical over 8 bases. J gave up 7 bases and V 0 bases, and 5 bases lay outside the gene matches. This CDR3 has 15 amino acids. CDR1 and CDR2 (germline): SGHVS, FQNEAQ. The CDR3 sequence: CASSLATGVGNTIYF. In DNA, the CDR3 is TGTGCCAGCAGCTTAGCGACAGGGGTGGGGAACACCATATATTTT.

The chain's CDR3 is CASSVWTGQETQYF. The CDR3 bases are TGTGCCAGCAGCGTCTGGACAGGACAAGAGACCCAGTACTTC. This rearrangement joins TRBV5-8 to TRBJ2-5, with 7 bases lining up with TRBD1. V trimming: 4 bases; J trimming: 2 bases; junction bases outside the gene matches: 5. Germline CDR1 is SGHTS and CDR2 is YDEGEE. The CDR3 spans 14 residues.

The chain recombines TRBV5-1 with TRBJ1-5; D is ambiguous. The CDR3 contains 15 residues. V lost 1 base, J lost 5 bases, and 13 bases lay in between. Germline CDR1 is SGHRS and CDR2 is YFSETQ. The CDR3 DNA reads as TGCGCCAGCAGCTTGTACTCCTCATCGGATCAGCCCCAGCATTTT. Its protein is CASSLYSSSDQPQHF.

J is TRBJ2-3 and V is TRBV18; TRBD1 agrees at 8 bases. The CDR3 runs to 15 residues. Per the germline V gene, CDR1 is KGHSH and CDR2 is LQKENI. Trimming took 3 bases from V and 2 from J; bases not matched to a gene: 4. CDR3 in DNA: TGTGCCAGCTCACCGGGACAGGCCTTCACAGATACGCAGTATTTT. Translated: CASSPGQAFTDTQYF.

The rearrangement links TRBV9 to TRBJ1-1, with D unresolved. The CDR3 consists of 13 residues. Trimming stripped 0 bases from V and 1 base from J, with 4 bases between. Germline assignment: CDR1 SGDLS and CDR2 YYNGEE. The CDR3 loop is CASSVGRNTEAFF. In DNA, the CDR3 is TGTGCCAGCAGCGTAGGGAGGAACACTGAAGCTTTCTTT.